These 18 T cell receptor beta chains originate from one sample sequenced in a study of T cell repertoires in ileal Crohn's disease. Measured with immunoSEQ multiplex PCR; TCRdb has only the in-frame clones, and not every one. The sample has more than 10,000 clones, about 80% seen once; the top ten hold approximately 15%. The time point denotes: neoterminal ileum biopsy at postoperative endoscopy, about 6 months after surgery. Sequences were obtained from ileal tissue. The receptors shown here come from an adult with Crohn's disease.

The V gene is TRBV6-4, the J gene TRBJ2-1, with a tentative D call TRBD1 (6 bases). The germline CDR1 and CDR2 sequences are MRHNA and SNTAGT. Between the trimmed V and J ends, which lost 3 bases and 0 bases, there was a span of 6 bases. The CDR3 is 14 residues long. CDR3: CASSEDSSYNEQFF. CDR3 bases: TGTGCCAGCAGTGAGGACAGCTCCTACAATGAGCAGTTCTTC.

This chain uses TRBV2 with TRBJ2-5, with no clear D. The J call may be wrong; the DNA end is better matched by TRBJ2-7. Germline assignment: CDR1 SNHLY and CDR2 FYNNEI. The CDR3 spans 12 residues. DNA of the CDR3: TGTGCCAGCAGTGAATTAAGTTCCGAGCAGTACTTC. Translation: CASSELSSEQYF.

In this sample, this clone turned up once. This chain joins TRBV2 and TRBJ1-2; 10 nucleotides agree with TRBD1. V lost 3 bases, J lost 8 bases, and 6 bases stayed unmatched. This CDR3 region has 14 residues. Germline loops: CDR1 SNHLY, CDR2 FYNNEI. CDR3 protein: CASSETGGAGGYTF. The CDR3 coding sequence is TGTGCCAGCAGTGAGACAGGGGGCGCCGGGGGCTACACCTTC.

The CDR3 sequence: CASSQLDRSWEQYF. Here the CDR3 DNA reads TGTGCCAGCAGCCAACTGGACAGATCGTGGGAGCAGTACTTC. The chain combines TRBV4-2 with TRBJ2-7; a weak D match, TRBD1 (6 bases). The CDR3 sequence is 14 residues long. In germline, CDR1 is LGHNA, CDR2 YNFKEQ. V gave up 2 bases and J gave up 7 bases, with 15 bases separating them.

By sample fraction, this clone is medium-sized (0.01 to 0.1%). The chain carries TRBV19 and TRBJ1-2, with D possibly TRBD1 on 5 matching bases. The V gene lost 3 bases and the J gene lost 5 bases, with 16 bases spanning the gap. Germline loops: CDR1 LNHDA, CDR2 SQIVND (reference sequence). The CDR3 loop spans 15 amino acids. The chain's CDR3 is CASSMGLLVTYGYTF. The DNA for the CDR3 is TGTGCCAGTAGTATGGGACTTCTAGTCACTTATGGCTACACCTTC.

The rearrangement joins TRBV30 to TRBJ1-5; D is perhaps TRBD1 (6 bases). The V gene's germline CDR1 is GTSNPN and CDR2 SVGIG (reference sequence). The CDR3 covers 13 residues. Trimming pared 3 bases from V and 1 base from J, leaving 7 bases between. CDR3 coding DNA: TGTGCCTGGAGCACAGGGAGCAATCAGCCCCAGCATTTT. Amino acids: CAWSTGSNQPQHF. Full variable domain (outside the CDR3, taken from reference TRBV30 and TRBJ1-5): SQTIHQWPATLVQPVGSPLSLECTVEGTSNPNLYWYRQAAGRGLQLLFYSVGIGQISSEVPQNLSASRPQDRQFILSSKKLLLSDSGFYLCAWSTGSNQPQHFGDGTRLSIL.

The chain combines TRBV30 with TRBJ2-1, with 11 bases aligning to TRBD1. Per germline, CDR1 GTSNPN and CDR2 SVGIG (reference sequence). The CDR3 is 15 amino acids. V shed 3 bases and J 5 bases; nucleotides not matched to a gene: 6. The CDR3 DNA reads TGTGCCTGGAGCCCCGGGACAGGGGGTAACAATGAGCAGTTCTTC. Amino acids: CAWSPGTGGNNEQFF.

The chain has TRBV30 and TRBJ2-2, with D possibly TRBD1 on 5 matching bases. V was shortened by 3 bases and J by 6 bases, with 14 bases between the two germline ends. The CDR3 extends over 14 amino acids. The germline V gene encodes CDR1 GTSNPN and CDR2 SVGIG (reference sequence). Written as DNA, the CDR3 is TGTGCCTGGAGCCAAACCCCCAGGGCCGGGGAGCTGTTTTTT. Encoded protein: CAWSQTPRAGELFF. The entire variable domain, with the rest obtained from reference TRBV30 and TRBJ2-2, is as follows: SQTIHQWPATLVQPVGSPLSLECTVEGTSNPNLYWYRQAAGRGLQLLFYSVGIGQISSEVPQNLSASRPQDRQFILSSKKLLLSDSGFYLCAWSQTPRAGELFFGEGSRLTVL.

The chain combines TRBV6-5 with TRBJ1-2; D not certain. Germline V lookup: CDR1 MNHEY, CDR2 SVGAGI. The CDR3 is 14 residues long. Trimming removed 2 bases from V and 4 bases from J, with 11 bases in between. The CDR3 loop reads CASSYGQAVYGYTF. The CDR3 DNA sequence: TGTGCCAGCAGTTACGGGCAGGCCGTCTATGGCTACACCTTC.

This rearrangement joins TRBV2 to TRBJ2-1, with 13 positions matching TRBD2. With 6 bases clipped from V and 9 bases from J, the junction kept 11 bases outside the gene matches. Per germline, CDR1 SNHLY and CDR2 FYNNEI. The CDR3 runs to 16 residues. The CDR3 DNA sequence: TGTGCCAGCAGAGAACTAGCGGGGGGGGGAATGGGTGAGCAGTTCTTC. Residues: CASRELAGGGMGEQFF.

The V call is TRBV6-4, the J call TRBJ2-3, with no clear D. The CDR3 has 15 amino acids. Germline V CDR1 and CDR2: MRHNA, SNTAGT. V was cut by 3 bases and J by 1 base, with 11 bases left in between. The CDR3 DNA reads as TGTGCCAGCAGTGAATCGACTGCGCGCACAGATACGCAGTATTTT. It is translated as CASSESTARTDTQYF.

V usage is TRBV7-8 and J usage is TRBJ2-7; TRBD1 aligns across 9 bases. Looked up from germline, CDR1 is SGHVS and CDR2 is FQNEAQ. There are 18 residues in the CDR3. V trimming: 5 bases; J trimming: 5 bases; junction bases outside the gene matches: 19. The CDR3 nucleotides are TGTGCCAGCAGCCAAATAACAGGGGGCGACGGTTCATGGGACGAGCAGTACTTC. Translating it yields CASSQITGGDGSWDEQYF.

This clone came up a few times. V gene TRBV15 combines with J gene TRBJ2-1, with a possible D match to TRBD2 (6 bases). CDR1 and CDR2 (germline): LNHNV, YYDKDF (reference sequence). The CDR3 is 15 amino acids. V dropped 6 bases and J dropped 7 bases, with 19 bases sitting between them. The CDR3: CATRHRPGRGNEQFF. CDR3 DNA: TGTGCCACCAGGCATCGCCCGGGACGGGGGAATGAGCAGTTCTTC.

This CDR3 is CASSTGRMNSPLHF. CDR3 coding DNA: TGTGCCAGCAGTACAGGGAGAATGAATTCACCCCTCCACTTT. V and J are TRBV25-1 and TRBJ1-6, with D perhaps matching TRBD1 (6 bases). V was shortened by 5 bases and J by 7 bases, with 12 bases between the two germline ends. The germline gives CDR1 MGHDK, CDR2 SYGVNS. The CDR3 consists of 14 residues.

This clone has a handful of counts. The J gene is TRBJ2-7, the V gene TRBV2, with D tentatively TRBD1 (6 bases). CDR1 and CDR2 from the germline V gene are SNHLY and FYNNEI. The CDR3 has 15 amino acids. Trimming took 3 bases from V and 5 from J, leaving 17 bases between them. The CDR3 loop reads CASSDRRRGKDEQYF. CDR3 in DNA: TGTGCCAGCAGTGACAGGCGCAGGGGAAAGGACGAGCAGTACTTC.

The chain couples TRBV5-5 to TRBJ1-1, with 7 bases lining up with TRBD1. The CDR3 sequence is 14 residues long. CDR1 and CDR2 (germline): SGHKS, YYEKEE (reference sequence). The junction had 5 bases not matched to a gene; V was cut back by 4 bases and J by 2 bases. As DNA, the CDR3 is TGTGCCAGCAGCCGACACAGGGGAAACACTGAAGCTTTCTTT. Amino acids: CASSRHRGNTEAFF.

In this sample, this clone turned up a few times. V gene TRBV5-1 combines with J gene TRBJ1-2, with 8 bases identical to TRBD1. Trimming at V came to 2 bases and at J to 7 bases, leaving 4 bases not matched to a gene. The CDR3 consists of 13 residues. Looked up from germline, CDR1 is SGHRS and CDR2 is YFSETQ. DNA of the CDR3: TGCGCCAGCAGCTTCGGACAGGGAGGTGGCTACACCTTC. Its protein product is CASSFGQGGGYTF.

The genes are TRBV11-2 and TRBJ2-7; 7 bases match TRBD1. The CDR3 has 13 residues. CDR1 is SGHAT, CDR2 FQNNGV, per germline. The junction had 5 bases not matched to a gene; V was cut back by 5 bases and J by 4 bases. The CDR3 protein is CASSLGGLYEQYF. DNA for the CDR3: TGTGCCAGCAGCCTAGGGGGCTTGTACGAGCAGTACTTC. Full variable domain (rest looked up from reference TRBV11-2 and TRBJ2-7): EAGVAQSPRYKIIEKRQSVAFWCNPISGHATLYWYQQILGQGPKLLIQFQNNGVVDDSQLPKDRFSAERLKGVDSTLKIQPAKLEDSAVYLCASSLGGLYEQYFGPGTRLTVT.